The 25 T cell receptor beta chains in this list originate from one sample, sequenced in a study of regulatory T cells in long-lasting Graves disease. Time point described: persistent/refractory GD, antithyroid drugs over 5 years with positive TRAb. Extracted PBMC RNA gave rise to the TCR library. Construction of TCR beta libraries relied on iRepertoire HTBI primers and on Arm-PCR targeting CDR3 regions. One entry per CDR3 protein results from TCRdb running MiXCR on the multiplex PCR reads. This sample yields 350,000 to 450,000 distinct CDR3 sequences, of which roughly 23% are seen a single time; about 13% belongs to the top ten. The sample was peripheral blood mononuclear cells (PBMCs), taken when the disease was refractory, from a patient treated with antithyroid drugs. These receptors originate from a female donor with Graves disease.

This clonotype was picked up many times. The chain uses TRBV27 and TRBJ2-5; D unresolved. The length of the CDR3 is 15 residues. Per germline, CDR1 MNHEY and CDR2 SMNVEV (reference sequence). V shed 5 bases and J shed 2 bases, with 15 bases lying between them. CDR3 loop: CASSPKYTLQETQYF. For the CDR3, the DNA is TGTGCCAGCAGTCCCAAGTACACACTTCAAGAGACCCAGTACTTC.

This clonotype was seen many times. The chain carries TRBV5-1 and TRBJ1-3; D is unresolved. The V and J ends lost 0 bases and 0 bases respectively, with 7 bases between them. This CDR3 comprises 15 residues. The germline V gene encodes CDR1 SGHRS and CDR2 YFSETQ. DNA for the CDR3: TGCGCCAGCAGCTTGGAAGGTCTCTCTGGAAACACCATATATTTT. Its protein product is CASSLEGLSGNTIYF.

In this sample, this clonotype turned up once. CDR3 nucleotides: TGCGCCAGCAGCTCCCGGGACACCCTACAAGATTTCTTT. It yields the protein CASSSRDTLQDFF. The chain combines TRBV5-1 with TRBJ1-1, with D maybe TRBD1 (6 bases). The V gene lost 3 bases and the J gene lost 13 bases, with 19 bases spanning the gap. Germline V gene lookup returns CDR1 SGHRS and CDR2 YFSETQ. CDR3 length: 13 residues. The variable domain in full, with the rest retrieved from reference TRBV5-1 and TRBJ1-1, is KAGVTQTPRYLIKTRGQQVTLSCSPISGHRSVSWYQQTPGQGLQFLFEYFSETQRNKGNFPGRFSGRQFSNSRSEMNVSTLELGDSALYLCASSSRDTLQDFFGQGTRLTVV.

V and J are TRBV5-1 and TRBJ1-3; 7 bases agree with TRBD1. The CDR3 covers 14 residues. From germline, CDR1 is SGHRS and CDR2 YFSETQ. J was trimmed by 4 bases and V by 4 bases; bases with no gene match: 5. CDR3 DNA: TGCGCCAGCAGCAGAACAGGGGACGGAAACACCATATATTTT. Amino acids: CASSRTGDGNTIYF.

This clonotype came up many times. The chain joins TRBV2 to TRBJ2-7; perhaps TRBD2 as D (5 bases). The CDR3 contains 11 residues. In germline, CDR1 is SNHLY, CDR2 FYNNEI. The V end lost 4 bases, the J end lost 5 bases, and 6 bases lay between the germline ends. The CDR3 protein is CASSVRDEQYF. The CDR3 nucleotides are TGTGCCAGCAGTGTGCGGGACGAGCAGTACTTC.

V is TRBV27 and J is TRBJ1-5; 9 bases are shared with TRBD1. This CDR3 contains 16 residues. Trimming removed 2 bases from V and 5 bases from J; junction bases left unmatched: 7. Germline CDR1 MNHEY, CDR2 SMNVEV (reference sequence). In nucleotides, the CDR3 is TGTGCCAGCAGTTTAGGAGGGACAGGGAGTTATCAGCCCCAGCATTTT. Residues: CASSLGGTGSYQPQHF.

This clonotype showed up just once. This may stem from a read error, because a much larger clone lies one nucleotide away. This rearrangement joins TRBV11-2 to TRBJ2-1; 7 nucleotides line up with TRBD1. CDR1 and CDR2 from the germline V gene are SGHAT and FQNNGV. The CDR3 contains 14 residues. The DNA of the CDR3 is TGTGTCAGCAGCTTGCTGGCAGGGGGAGATGAGCAGTTCTTC. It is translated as CVSSLLAGGDEQFF.

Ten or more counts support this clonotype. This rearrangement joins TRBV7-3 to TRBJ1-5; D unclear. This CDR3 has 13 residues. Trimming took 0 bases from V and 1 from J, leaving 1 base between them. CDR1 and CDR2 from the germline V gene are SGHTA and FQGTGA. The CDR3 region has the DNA TGTGCCAGCAGCTTAACCAGCAATCAGCCCCAGCATTTT. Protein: CASSLTSNQPQHF.

This chain's CDR3 is CASSVTGPGYTF. The CDR3 DNA sequence: TGTGCCAGCAGCGTAACAGGGCCTGGCTACACCTTC. The chain recombines TRBV7-9 with TRBJ1-2, with a weak D call TRBD1 (6 bases). Germline V gives CDR1 SEHNR, CDR2 FQNEAQ (reference sequence). The CDR3 has 12 residues. The V end lost 5 bases, the J end lost 7 bases, and 11 bases lay between the germline ends.

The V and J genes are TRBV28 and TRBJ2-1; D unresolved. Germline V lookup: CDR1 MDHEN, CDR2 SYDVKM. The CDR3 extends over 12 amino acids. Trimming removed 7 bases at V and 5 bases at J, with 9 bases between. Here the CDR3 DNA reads TGTGCCAGCAACCGCGGAGACAATGAGCAGTTCTTC. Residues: CASNRGDNEQFF.

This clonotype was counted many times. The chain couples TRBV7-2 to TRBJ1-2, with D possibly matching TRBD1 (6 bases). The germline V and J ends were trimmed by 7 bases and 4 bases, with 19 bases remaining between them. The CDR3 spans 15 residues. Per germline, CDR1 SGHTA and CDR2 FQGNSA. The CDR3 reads CASTITTGTVYGYTF. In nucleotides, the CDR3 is TGTGCCAGCACTATTACTACAGGGACGGTCTATGGCTACACCTTC.

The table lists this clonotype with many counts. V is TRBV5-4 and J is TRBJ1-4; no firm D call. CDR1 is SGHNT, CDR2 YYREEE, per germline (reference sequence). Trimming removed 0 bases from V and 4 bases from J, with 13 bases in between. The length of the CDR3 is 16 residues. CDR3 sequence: CASSLAAEGNNEKLFF. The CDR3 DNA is TGTGCCAGCAGCTTGGCCGCCGAGGGAAATAATGAAAAACTGTTTTTT.

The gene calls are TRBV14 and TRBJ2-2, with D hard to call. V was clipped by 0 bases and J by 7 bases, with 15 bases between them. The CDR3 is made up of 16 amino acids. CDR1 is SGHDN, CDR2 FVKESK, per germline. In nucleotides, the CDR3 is TGTGCCAGCAGCCAAGAAATTAAAGCCTTTCTCGGGGAGCTGTTTTTT. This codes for CASSQEIKAFLGELFF.

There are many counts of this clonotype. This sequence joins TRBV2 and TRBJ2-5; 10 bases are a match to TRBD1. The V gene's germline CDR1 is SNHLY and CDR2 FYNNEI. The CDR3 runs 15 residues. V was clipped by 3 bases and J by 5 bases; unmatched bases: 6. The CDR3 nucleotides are TGTGCCAGCAGTGACCGGGACAGGGGATTCGAGACCCAGTACTTC. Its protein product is CASSDRDRGFETQYF.

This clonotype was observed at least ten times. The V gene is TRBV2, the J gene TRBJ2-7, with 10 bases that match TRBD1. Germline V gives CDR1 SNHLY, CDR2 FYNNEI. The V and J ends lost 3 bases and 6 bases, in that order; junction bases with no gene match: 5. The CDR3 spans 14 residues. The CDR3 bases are TGTGCCAGCAGTGATTGGGACAGGGGAGGCGAGCAGTACTTC. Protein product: CASSDWDRGGEQYF.

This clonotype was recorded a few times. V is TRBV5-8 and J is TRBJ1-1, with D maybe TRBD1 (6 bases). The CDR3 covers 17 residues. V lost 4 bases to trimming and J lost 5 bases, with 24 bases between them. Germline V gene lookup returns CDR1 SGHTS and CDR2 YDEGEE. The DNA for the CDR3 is TGTGCCAGCAGCCTGGTGGGGGGCGCCTTCCTTTGGACTGAAGCTTTCTTT. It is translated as CASSLVGGAFLWTEAFF.

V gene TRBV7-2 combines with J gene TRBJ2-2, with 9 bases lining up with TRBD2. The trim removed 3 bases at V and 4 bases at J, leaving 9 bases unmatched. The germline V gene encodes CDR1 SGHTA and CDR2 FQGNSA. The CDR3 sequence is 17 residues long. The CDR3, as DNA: TGTGCCAGCAGCTTTGCTGGCGGGAGGGTTGGCACCGGGGAGCTGTTTTTT. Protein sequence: CASSFAGGRVGTGELFF.

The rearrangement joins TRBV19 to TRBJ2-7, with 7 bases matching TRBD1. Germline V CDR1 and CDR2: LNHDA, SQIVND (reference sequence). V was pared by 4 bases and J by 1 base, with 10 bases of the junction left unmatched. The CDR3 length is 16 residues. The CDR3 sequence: CASSKGAHEPSYEQYF. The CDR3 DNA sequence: TGTGCCAGTAGTAAGGGGGCCCACGAACCATCCTACGAGCAGTACTTC. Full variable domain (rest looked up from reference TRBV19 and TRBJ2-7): DGGITQSPKYLFRKEGQNVTLSCEQNLNHDAMYWYRQDPGQGLRLIYYSQIVNDFQKGDIAEGYSVSREKKESFPLTVTSAQKNPTAFYLCASSKGAHEPSYEQYFGPGTRLTVT.

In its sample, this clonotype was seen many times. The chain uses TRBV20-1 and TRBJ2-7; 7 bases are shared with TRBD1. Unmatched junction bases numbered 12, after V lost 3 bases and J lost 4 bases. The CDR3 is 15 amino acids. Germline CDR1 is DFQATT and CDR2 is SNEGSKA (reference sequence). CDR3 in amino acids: CSASPTGPFRYEQYF. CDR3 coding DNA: TGCAGTGCTAGTCCGACAGGGCCCTTCCGTTACGAGCAGTACTTC.

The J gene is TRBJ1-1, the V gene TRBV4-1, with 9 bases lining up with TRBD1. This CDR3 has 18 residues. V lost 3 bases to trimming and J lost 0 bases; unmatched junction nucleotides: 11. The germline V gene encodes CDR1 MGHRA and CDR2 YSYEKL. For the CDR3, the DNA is TGCGCCAGCAGCCAGGTCCCCGGACAGGGGCCCTTGAACACTGAAGCTTTCTTT. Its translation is CASSQVPGQGPLNTEAFF.

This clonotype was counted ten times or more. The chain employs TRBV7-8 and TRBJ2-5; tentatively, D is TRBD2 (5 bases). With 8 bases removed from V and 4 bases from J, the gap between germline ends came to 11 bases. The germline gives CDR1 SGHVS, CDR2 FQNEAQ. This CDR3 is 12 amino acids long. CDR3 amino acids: CASHRGRETQYF. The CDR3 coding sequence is TGTGCCAGCCACAGAGGGCGAGAGACCCAGTACTTC.

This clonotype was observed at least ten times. For the CDR3, the DNA is TGTGCCAGCAGCTCTCCGCTTTTGGGGACTAGCGGGAGCTACGAGCAGTACTTC. Translating it yields CASSSPLLGTSGSYEQYF. This rearrangement joins TRBV7-3 to TRBJ2-7, with 14 bases fitting TRBD2. Germline trimming cut 4 bases from V and 3 bases from J; bases unmatched to any gene: 11. Germline assignment: CDR1 SGHTA and CDR2 FQGTGA. This CDR3 is 18 amino acids long.

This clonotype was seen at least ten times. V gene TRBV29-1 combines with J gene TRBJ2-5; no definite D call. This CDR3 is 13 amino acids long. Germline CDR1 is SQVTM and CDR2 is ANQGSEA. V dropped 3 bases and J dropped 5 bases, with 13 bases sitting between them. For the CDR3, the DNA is TGCAGCGTTGAGAGCCCAAAGGAGGAGACCCAGTACTTC. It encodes CSVESPKEETQYF.

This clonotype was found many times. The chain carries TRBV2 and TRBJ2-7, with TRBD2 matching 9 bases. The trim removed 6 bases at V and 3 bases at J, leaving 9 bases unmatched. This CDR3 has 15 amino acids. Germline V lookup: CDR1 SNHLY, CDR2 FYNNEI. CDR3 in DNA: TGTGCCAGCAGGGGGGGGGCTAGCGGGAACTACGAGCAGTACTTC. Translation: CASRGGASGNYEQYF.

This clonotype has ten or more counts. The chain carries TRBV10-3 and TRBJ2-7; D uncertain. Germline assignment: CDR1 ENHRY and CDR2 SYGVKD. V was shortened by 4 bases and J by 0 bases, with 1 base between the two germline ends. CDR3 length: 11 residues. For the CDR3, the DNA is TGTGCCATCAGTGCCTCCTACGAGCAGTACTTC. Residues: CAISASYEQYF.